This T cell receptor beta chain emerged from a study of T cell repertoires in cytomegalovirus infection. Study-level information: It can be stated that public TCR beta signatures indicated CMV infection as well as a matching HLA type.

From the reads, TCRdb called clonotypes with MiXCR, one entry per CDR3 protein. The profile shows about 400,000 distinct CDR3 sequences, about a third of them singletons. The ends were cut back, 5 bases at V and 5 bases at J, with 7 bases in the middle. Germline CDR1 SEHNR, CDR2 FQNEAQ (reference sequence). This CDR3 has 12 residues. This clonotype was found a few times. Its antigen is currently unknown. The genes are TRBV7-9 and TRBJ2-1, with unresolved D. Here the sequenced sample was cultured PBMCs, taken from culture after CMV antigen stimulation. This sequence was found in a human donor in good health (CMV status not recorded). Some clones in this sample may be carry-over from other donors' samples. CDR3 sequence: CASSPSHNEQFF. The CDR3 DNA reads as TGTGCCAGCAGCCCATCCCACAATGAGCAGTTCTTC. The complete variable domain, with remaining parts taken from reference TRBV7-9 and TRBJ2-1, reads DTGVSQNPRHKITKRGQNVTFRCDPISEHNRLYWYRQTLGQGPEFLTYFQNEAQLEKSRLLSDRFSAERPKGSFSTLEIQRTEQGDSAMYLCASSPSHNEQFFGPGTRLTVL.